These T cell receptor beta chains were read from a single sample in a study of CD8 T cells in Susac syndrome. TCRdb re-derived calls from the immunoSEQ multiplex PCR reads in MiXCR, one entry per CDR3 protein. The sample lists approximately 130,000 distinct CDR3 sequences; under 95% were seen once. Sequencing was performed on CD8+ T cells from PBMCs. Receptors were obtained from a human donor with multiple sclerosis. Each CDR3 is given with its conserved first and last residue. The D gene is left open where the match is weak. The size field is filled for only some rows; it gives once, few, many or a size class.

CDR3 protein: CASSQTLGGYGQEIIYF; CDR3 DNA: TGCGCCAGCAGCCAGACTTTGGGAGGGTACGGACAAGAGATCATATATTTT; J gene: TRBJ1-3; clone size: .; D gene: .; V gene: TRBV4-3
CDR3 protein: CASRTGTGVSGANVLTF; CDR3 DNA: TGTGCCAGCAGAACCGGGACAGGGGTGTCCGGGGCCAACGTCCTGACTTTC; J gene: TRBJ2-6; clone size: .; D gene: TRBD1; V gene: TRBV28
CDR3 protein: CASTYRGGTDTQYF; CDR3 DNA: TGTGCCAGCACTTACAGGGGGGGCACAGATACGCAGTATTTT; J gene: TRBJ2-3; clone size: .; D gene: TRBD1; V gene: TRBV7-2
CDR3 protein: CASSETQGFSNQPQHF; CDR3 DNA: TGTGCCAGCAGTGAGACACAGGGATTTAGCAATCAGCCCCAGCATTTT; J gene: TRBJ1-5; clone size: .; D gene: .; V gene: TRBV6-1
CDR3 protein: CASSTLLGRVPTYEQYF; CDR3 DNA: TGTGCCAGCAGTACCCTACTAGGTCGGGTCCCAACATACGAGCAGTACTTC; J gene: TRBJ2-7; clone size: .; D gene: .; V gene: TRBV6-1
CDR3 protein: CSATSDGTVYGYTF; CDR3 DNA: TGCAGTGCCACGTCCGATGGGACAGTCTATGGCTACACCTTC; J gene: TRBJ1-2; clone size: once; D gene: TRBD1; V gene: TRBV20-1
CDR3 protein: CATSSPDSGRWDQETQYF; CDR3 DNA: TGTGCCACCAGCAGCCCTGACAGCGGGAGGTGGGATCAAGAGACCCAGTACTTC; J gene: TRBJ2-5; clone size: .; D gene: TRBD2; V gene: TRBV15
CDR3 protein: CASSPWDNEQFF; CDR3 DNA: TGTGCCAGCAGCCCCTGGGACAATGAGCAGTTCTTC; J gene: TRBJ2-1; clone size: .; D gene: .; V gene: TRBV9
CDR3 protein: CATSRRLAGGNTGELFF; CDR3 DNA: TGTGCCACCAGTAGGAGACTAGCGGGAGGGAACACCGGGGAGCTGTTTTTT; J gene: TRBJ2-2; clone size: .; D gene: TRBD2; V gene: TRBV12-3/TRBV12-4
CDR3 protein: CASSAGLDRGYNEQFF; CDR3 DNA: TGTGCCAGCAGTGCTGGCTTGGACAGGGGCTACAATGAGCAGTTCTTC; J gene: TRBJ2-1; clone size: once; D gene: TRBD1; V gene: TRBV6-4
CDR3 protein: CASSQGQRNTEAFF; CDR3 DNA: TGCGCCAGCAGCCAAGGCCAGAGGAACACTGAAGCTTTCTTT; J gene: TRBJ1-1; clone size: .; D gene: .; V gene: TRBV4-1
CDR3 protein: CASSLERRSNSEQFF; CDR3 DNA: TGTGCCAGCAGCTTAGAAAGGAGAAGTAACAGTGAGCAGTTCTTC; J gene: TRBJ2-1; clone size: .; D gene: .; V gene: TRBV7-2
CDR3 protein: CSARIWAGQPQHF; CDR3 DNA: TGCAGTGCTAGAATCTGGGCAGGGCAGCCCCAGCATTTT; J gene: TRBJ1-5; clone size: .; D gene: .; V gene: TRBV20-1
CDR3 protein: CSVAEAGNQPQHF; CDR3 DNA: TGCAGCGTTGCAGAGGCAGGGAACCAGCCCCAGCATTTT; J gene: TRBJ1-5; clone size: .; D gene: .; V gene: TRBV29-1
CDR3 protein: CASSPGLSGALAKNIQYF; CDR3 DNA: TGTGCCAGCAGCCCCGGACTGAGCGGGGCCTTAGCCAAAAACATTCAGTACTTC; J gene: TRBJ2-4; clone size: .; D gene: TRBD2; V gene: TRBV3-1
CDR3 protein: CASTPGTGSYNEQFF; CDR3 DNA: TGTGCCAGCACGCCAGGGACAGGGTCCTACAATGAGCAGTTCTTC; J gene: TRBJ2-1; clone size: .; D gene: TRBD1; V gene: TRBV9
CDR3 protein: CASSYPGGDSDTGELFF; CDR3 DNA: TGTGCCAGCAGTTACCCGGGGGGGGACTCAGACACCGGGGAGCTGTTTTTT; J gene: TRBJ2-2; clone size: .; D gene: TRBD2; V gene: TRBV6-5
CDR3 protein: CASIDLRDSRNEQFF; CDR3 DNA: TGTGCCAGTATCGATCTTCGGGACAGCCGCAATGAGCAGTTCTTC; J gene: TRBJ2-1; clone size: .; D gene: TRBD1; V gene: TRBV19
CDR3 protein: CASSEGAGNQPQHF; CDR3 DNA: TGTGCCAGCAGCGAAGGGGCGGGCAATCAGCCCCAGCATTTT; J gene: TRBJ1-5; clone size: .; D gene: .; V gene: TRBV9
CDR3 protein: CASSFPGTSYEQYF; CDR3 DNA: TGTGCCAGCAGCTTCCCCGGGACTAGCTACGAGCAGTACTTC; J gene: TRBJ2-7; clone size: .; D gene: TRBD2; V gene: TRBV7-9
CDR3 protein: CASSYPRDMGTEAFF; CDR3 DNA: TGTGCCAGCAGCTATCCGCGGGACATGGGCACTGAAGCTTTCTTT; J gene: TRBJ1-1; clone size: .; D gene: .; V gene: TRBV12-3/TRBV12-4
CDR3 protein: CAIGGSYEQYF; CDR3 DNA: TGTGCCATCGGCGGTTCGTACGAGCAGTACTTC; J gene: TRBJ2-7; clone size: .; D gene: .; V gene: TRBV10-3
CDR3 protein: CASSQDQGGAGELFF; CDR3 DNA: TGCGCCAGCAGCCAAGATCAAGGTGGGGCCGGGGAGCTGTTTTTT; J gene: TRBJ2-2; clone size: .; D gene: .; V gene: TRBV4-1
CDR3 protein: CASSFPEDRYTEAFF; CDR3 DNA: TGTGCCAGCAGCTTTCCGGAGGACAGATACACTGAAGCTTTCTTT; J gene: TRBJ1-1; clone size: .; D gene: .; V gene: TRBV5-4
CDR3 protein: CASSLAGGSINEQFF; CDR3 DNA: TGCGCCAGCAGCTTGGCAGGTGGGAGCATCAATGAGCAGTTCTTC; J gene: TRBJ2-1; clone size: .; D gene: .; V gene: TRBV5-1
CDR3 protein: CATSRDWAATNTGELFF; CDR3 DNA: TGTGCCACCAGCAGAGATTGGGCGGCCACGAACACCGGGGAGCTGTTTTTT; J gene: TRBJ2-2; clone size: .; D gene: .; V gene: TRBV15
CDR3 protein: CASSPQGSRTEAFF; CDR3 DNA: TGTGCCAGCAGTCCACAGGGTTCGAGGACTGAAGCTTTCTTT; J gene: TRBJ1-1; clone size: .; D gene: .; V gene: TRBV27
CDR3 protein: CASSHATSVSSYEQYF; CDR3 DNA: TGCGCCAGCAGCCACGCAACTAGCGTTAGCTCCTACGAGCAGTACTTC; J gene: TRBJ2-7; clone size: once; D gene: TRBD2; V gene: TRBV4-3
CDR3 protein: CASSAGTRSNQPQHF; CDR3 DNA: TGTGCCAGCAGCGCCGGGACACGGAGCAATCAGCCCCAGCATTTT; J gene: TRBJ1-5; clone size: .; D gene: .; V gene: TRBV27
CDR3 protein: CAWSVEAGEYEQYF; CDR3 DNA: TGTGCCTGGAGTGTGGAAGCGGGAGAATACGAGCAGTACTTC; J gene: TRBJ2-7; clone size: once; D gene: TRBD2; V gene: TRBV30
CDR3 protein: CASTGQGAASPYEQYF; CDR3 DNA: TGTGCCAGCACGGGACAGGGGGCGGCGAGTCCCTACGAGCAGTACTTC; J gene: TRBJ2-7; clone size: .; D gene: TRBD1; V gene: TRBV2
CDR3 protein: CASSLQTGDGYTF; CDR3 DNA: TGTGCCAGCAGTTTACAGACAGGGGATGGCTACACCTTC; J gene: TRBJ1-2; clone size: .; D gene: TRBD1; V gene: TRBV27
CDR3 protein: CSVDYGTGIYGYTF; CDR3 DNA: TGCAGCGTTGATTACGGGACAGGGATCTATGGCTACACCTTC; J gene: TRBJ1-2; clone size: .; D gene: TRBD1; V gene: TRBV29-1
CDR3 protein: CASSMEGEYNQPQHF; CDR3 DNA: TGTGCCAGCAGTATGGAGGGGGAATATAATCAGCCCCAGCATTTT; J gene: TRBJ1-5; clone size: .; D gene: .; V gene: TRBV2
CDR3 protein: CASSLAGRRGTGELFF; CDR3 DNA: TGTGCCAGCAGCTTGGCGGGCCGAAGGGGCACCGGGGAGCTGTTTTTT; J gene: TRBJ2-2; clone size: .; D gene: .; V gene: TRBV5-4
CDR3 protein: CASSLRMAEGYEQYF; CDR3 DNA: TGTGCCAGCAGCTTACGGATGGCGGAGGGCTACGAGCAGTACTTC; J gene: TRBJ2-7; clone size: .; D gene: .; V gene: TRBV14
CDR3 protein: CASSEYKRKIYGYTF; CDR3 DNA: TGTGCCAGCAGTGAATATAAGCGGAAGATCTATGGCTACACCTTC; J gene: TRBJ1-2; clone size: .; D gene: .; V gene: TRBV2
CDR3 protein: CASSSSGNYEQYF; CDR3 DNA: TGTGCCAGCAGTTCTAGCGGGAACTACGAGCAGTACTTC; J gene: TRBJ2-7; clone size: .; D gene: TRBD2; V gene: TRBV6-5
CDR3 protein: CASGPGLAGAYEQYF; CDR3 DNA: TGTGCCAGCGGGCCGGGGCTAGCGGGAGCCTACGAGCAGTACTTC; J gene: TRBJ2-7; clone size: .; D gene: TRBD2; V gene: TRBV27
CDR3 protein: CASSPSVSNEQFF; CDR3 DNA: TGTGCCAGCAGCCCTTCGGTCAGCAATGAGCAGTTCTTC; J gene: TRBJ2-1; clone size: few; D gene: .; V gene: TRBV7-6
CDR3 protein: CSARARGNTEAFF; CDR3 DNA: TGCAGTGCTAGAGCCAGGGGTAACACTGAAGCTTTCTTT; J gene: TRBJ1-1; clone size: .; D gene: .; V gene: TRBV20-1
CDR3 protein: CASSQIGGEEAFF; CDR3 DNA: TGCGCCAGCAGCCAAATTGGCGGTGAAGAAGCTTTCTTT; J gene: TRBJ1-1; clone size: .; D gene: .; V gene: TRBV4-1
CDR3 protein: CATLWTVNGELFF; CDR3 DNA: TGTGCCACACTCTGGACGGTCAACGGGGAGCTGTTTTTT; J gene: TRBJ2-2; clone size: .; D gene: .; V gene: TRBV19
CDR3 protein: CSAGTGGPRGGYTF; CDR3 DNA: TGCAGTGCCGGAACAGGGGGACCCAGAGGTGGCTACACCTTC; J gene: TRBJ1-2; clone size: .; D gene: TRBD1; V gene: TRBV20-1
CDR3 protein: CASSLYREQRGELFF; CDR3 DNA: TGTGCCAGCAGTTTATACCGGGAACAAAGGGGGGAGCTGTTTTTT; J gene: TRBJ2-2; clone size: .; D gene: .; V gene: TRBV28
CDR3 protein: CAQRLGTGKYAGELFF; CDR3 DNA: TGTGCCCAGAGGCTCGGGACAGGAAAATACGCCGGGGAGCTGTTTTTT; J gene: TRBJ2-2; clone size: .; D gene: TRBD1; V gene: TRBV27
CDR3 protein: CSVPAGGLAGGEEGTQYF; CDR3 DNA: TGCAGCGTACCGGCGGGGGGACTAGCGGGAGGGGAGGAAGGGACCCAGTACTTC; J gene: TRBJ2-5; clone size: .; D gene: TRBD2; V gene: TRBV29-1
CDR3 protein: CASSQDGGRLGANVLTF; CDR3 DNA: TGTGCCAGCAGCCAAGACGGCGGGAGGCTTGGGGCCAACGTCCTGACTTTC; J gene: TRBJ2-6; clone size: .; D gene: TRBD2; V gene: TRBV3-1
CDR3 protein: CSVEGLDEQFF; CDR3 DNA: TGCAGCGTTGAGGGGCTAGATGAGCAGTTCTTC; J gene: TRBJ2-1; clone size: .; D gene: .; V gene: TRBV29-1
CDR3 protein: CASSEPGTSYEQYF; CDR3 DNA: TGTGCCAGCAGTGAGCCTGGGACCTCCTACGAGCAGTACTTC; J gene: TRBJ2-7; clone size: .; D gene: .; V gene: TRBV2
CDR3 protein: CASSLWTGQPQHF; CDR3 DNA: TGTGCCAGCAGTTTATGGACGGGTCAGCCCCAGCATTTT; J gene: TRBJ1-5; clone size: .; D gene: .; V gene: TRBV27
CDR3 protein: CASSDRGNQPQHF; CDR3 DNA: TGTGCCAGCAGTGACAGGGGCAATCAGCCCCAGCATTTT; J gene: TRBJ1-5; clone size: .; D gene: TRBD1; V gene: TRBV27
CDR3 protein: CASSLFPGSGGADTQYF; CDR3 DNA: TGTGCCAGCAGTTTATTCCCCGGATCAGGGGGGGCAGATACGCAGTATTTT; J gene: TRBJ2-3; clone size: .; D gene: .; V gene: TRBV27
CDR3 protein: CASSLPGEAFF; CDR3 DNA: TGTGCCAGCAGCCTTCCCGGTGAAGCTTTCTTT; J gene: TRBJ1-1; clone size: .; D gene: .; V gene: TRBV7-2
CDR3 protein: CASSLASGSTDTQYF; CDR3 DNA: TGCGCCAGCAGCTTGGCTAGCGGGAGCACAGATACGCAGTATTTT; J gene: TRBJ2-3; clone size: .; D gene: TRBD2; V gene: TRBV5-1
CDR3 protein: CASSKAIPLDRAKNEKLFF; CDR3 DNA: TGTGCCAGCAGCAAAGCGATCCCCCTCGACAGGGCAAAAAATGAAAAACTGTTTTTT; J gene: TRBJ1-4; clone size: .; D gene: .; V gene: TRBV21-1
CDR3 protein: CASSSSSSTGELFF; CDR3 DNA: TGTGCCAGCAGCTCGTCCAGTAGCACCGGGGAGCTGTTTTTT; J gene: TRBJ2-2; clone size: .; D gene: .; V gene: TRBV7-2
CDR3 protein: CASSGGGWSTDTQYF; CDR3 DNA: TGTGCCAGCAGTGGAGGGGGATGGAGCACAGATACGCAGTATTTT; J gene: TRBJ2-3; clone size: .; D gene: .; V gene: TRBV25-1